The T cell receptor (beta chain) described here comes from a study of vaccination and CD4 T cells after COVID-19. Overall study context: Among convalescent patients, three were sampled at day 14 and at days 161 to 241 post-vaccination. Study findings and constraints: Spike mono-reactive status applied to 304 of 307 vaccine-specific clones in convalescent patients.

Notes on this clonotype: Its antigen is still unknown.

Time point denoted: late sampling 161 to 241 days after vaccination in three convalescent patients. All positive PCR tests were dated between March and December 2020, predating US Alpha, Beta and Delta variants. TCRdb independently ran MiXCR on the PCR reads; one entry per CDR3 protein. The table shows some 33,000 distinct CDR3 sequences, with around 39% occurring only once. This sequence originates from a human donor who had recovered from COVID-19. The sample was CD4+ T cells from blood, taken about 7 months after SARS-CoV-2 vaccination.

CDR3: CASSLWGGRGTDTQYF. For the CDR3, the DNA is TGTGCCAGCAGTTTATGGGGCGGGAGAGGTACAGATACGCAGTATTTT. The J gene is TRBJ2-3, the V gene TRBV27; 7 bases match TRBD2. J was trimmed by 3 bases and V by 1 base; bases with no gene match: 7. Germline CDR1 is MNHEY and CDR2 is SMNVEV (reference sequence). The CDR3 runs to 16 residues.